This paragraph covers one TCR beta chain sequence. What it binds is unknown. The data were taken from a study of T cells in localized non-small cell lung cancer. Overall study results and limits: Measurement of T cell clonality placed uninvolved adjacent lung highest, above the level in tumor. Greater blood T cell density accompanied longer overall survival. Heterogeneity within the tumor remains possible, as just one region underwent sequencing.

Sequencing was performed with immunoSEQ multiplex PCR; in TCRdb, only in-frame clones are kept and a portion is missing. The data hold under 15,000 clones, with roughly 86% observed a single time. Trimming at V came to 5 bases and at J to 6 bases, leaving 4 bases not matched to a gene. CDR3 length: 13 amino acids. Per germline, CDR1 SEHNR and CDR2 FQNEAQ (reference sequence). Sequences were derived from peripheral blood, sampled before any cancer treatment. This clonotype was obtained from a male donor at least 60 years old with stage III lung adenocarcinoma. V gene TRBV7-9 combines with J gene TRBJ2-1, with 7 bases fitting TRBD1. The CDR3 sequence: CASSPRQGNEQFF. The CDR3, as DNA: TGTGCCAGCAGCCCGCGACAGGGCAATGAGCAGTTCTTC.